This paragraph reports one T cell receptor (beta chain). The data belong to a study of T cell changes during pregnancy in multiple sclerosis. The CDR3 has 15 residues. Trimming cost V 3 bases and J 3 bases; bases outside gene matches: 5. The germline CDR1 and CDR2 sequences are SGHDT and YYEEEE. Here immunoSEQ multiplex PCR was the method, and the copy in TCRdb shows in-frame clones only, minus some. This sample has about 57,000 clones, with 92% found just once. The chain couples TRBV5-6 to TRBJ1-5; 8 nucleotides align to TRBD1. The material was CD4+ T cells from peripheral blood mononuclear cells, obtained in the second trimester of pregnancy. This clonotype was obtained from a female donor with multiple sclerosis, enrolled in a pregnancy study. In DNA, the CDR3 is TGTGCCAGCAGCTCGCTGGACAGGGACAATCAGCCCCAGCATTTT. It specifies CASSSLDRDNQPQHF.